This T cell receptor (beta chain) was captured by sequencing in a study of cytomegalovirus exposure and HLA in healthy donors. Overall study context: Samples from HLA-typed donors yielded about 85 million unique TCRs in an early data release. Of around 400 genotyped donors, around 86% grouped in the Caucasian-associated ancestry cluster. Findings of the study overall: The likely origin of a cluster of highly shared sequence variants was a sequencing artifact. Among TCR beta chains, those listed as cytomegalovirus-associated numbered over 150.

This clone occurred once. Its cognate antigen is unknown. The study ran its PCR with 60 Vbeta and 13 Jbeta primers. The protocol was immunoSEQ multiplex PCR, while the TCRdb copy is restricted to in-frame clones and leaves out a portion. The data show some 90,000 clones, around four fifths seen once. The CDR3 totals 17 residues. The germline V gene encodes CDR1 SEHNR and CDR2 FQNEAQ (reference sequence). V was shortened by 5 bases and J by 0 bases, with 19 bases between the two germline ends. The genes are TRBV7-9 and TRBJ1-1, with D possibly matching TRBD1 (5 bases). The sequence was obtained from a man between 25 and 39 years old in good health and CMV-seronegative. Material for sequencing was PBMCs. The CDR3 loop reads CASSLMGGRLMNTEAFF. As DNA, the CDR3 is TGTGCCAGCAGCCTCATGGGGGGAAGACTCATGAACACTGAAGCTTTCTTT.